Below, 2 T cell receptor beta chains from the same sample are listed, as sequenced in a study of PD-1 blockade in classical Hodgkin lymphoma. Indicated time point: cycle 4 day 1 (C4D1), after 5 to 7 weeks of nivolumab. Patients all relapsed after autologous stem cell transplantation, and there was variation in brentuximab vedotin exposure. TCRdb's table, derived via immunoSEQ multiplex PCR, lists solely in-frame clones and lacks some. In the table there are around 7,900 clones, roughly 74% of which are singletons. Sequenced here: peripheral blood mononuclear cells (PBMCs), sampled before the fourth cycle of nivolumab. The receptors were gathered from a human donor with classical Hodgkin lymphoma.

V gene TRBV11-2 combines with J gene TRBJ2-7; D is ambiguous. Trimming shortened V by 6 bases and J by 1 base, and 19 bases separated the two germline ends. The germline CDR1 and CDR2 sequences are SGHAT and FQNNGV. The CDR3 sequence is 16 residues long. The CDR3 nucleotides are TGTGCCAGCAGTACTACCTTGGCCGCCCAGTCCTACGAGCAGTACTTC. It yields the protein CASSTTLAAQSYEQYF.

This rearrangement joins TRBV28 to TRBJ1-3; D remains unclear. The CDR3 totals 13 residues. The germline V and J ends were trimmed by 8 bases and 0 bases, with 8 bases remaining between them. The V gene's germline CDR1 is MDHEN and CDR2 SYDVKM. DNA of the CDR3: TGTGCCAGCTCTTCCTACTCTGGAAACACCATATATTTT. This gives the protein CASSSYSGNTIYF.